This T cell receptor beta chain was found in a study of blood T cell repertoires in COVID-19. As for the study in general: Whether acute or convalescent, the COVID-19 samples came from the United States, Italy and Spain.

The CDR3 is 15 amino acids. J lost 6 bases, V lost 3 bases, and 10 bases had no gene match. Looked up from germline, CDR1 is MRHNA and CDR2 is SNTAGT. TCRdb keeps only in-frame clones here, not all; method: immunoSEQ multiplex PCR. The profile shows tens of thousands of clones, roughly 85% of them singletons. This chain links TRBV6-4 with TRBJ1-2, with TRBD1 matching 7 bases. Sample: peripheral blood. The clonotype originates from a human donor in a cohort sampled during active COVID-19. Written as DNA, the CDR3 is TGTGCCAGCAGTGATGGCCCGGCAGGGGGTGATGGCTACACCTTC. This sequence encodes CASSDGPAGGDGYTF.